The rows below give T cell receptor beta chains drawn from one sample of a study of T cell responses to AZD1222 COVID-19 vaccine. Sequencing used immunoSEQ multiplex PCR; TCRdb keeps in-frame clones, though not all of them. Of some 150,000 clones listed, roughly 92% are singletons. This material consisted of peripheral blood, taken on day 0 of AZD1222 vaccination. Receptor source: an adult in good health. Both conserved end residues are part of each CDR3. The D gene is left open where the match is weak. Size is stated for part of the rows, as once, few or many counts, or as a class when the clone is expanded.

D gene | CDR3 length | clone size | J gene | V gene | CDR3 protein | CDR3 DNA
- | 17 | - | TRBJ2-2 | TRBV11-2 | CASSLRPTGAPAGELFF | TGTGCCAGCAGCCTACGCCCAACAGGCGCCCCCGCCGGGGAGCTGTTTTTT
- | 14 | once | TRBJ2-5 | TRBV5-1 | CASSTFSFQETQYF | TGCGCCAGCAGCACCTTCTCCTTCCAAGAGACCCAGTACTTC
- | 15 | - | TRBJ1-5 | TRBV6-2/TRBV6-3 | CASSYPRGVTGPQHF | TGTGCCAGCAGTTACCCCCGAGGGGTAACCGGGCCCCAGCATTTT
- | 13 | - | TRBJ1-5 | TRBV9 | CASSVTGNQPQHF | TGTGCCAGCAGCGTAACCGGGAATCAGCCCCAGCATTTT
- | 11 | - | TRBJ1-2 | TRBV24-1 | CATSDPRGYTF | TGTGCCACCAGCGACCCGAGGGGCTACACCTTC
- | 14 | - | TRBJ2-3 | TRBV2 | CASSSSGPTDTQYF | TGTGCCAGCAGCTCCAGCGGCCCCACAGATACGCAGTATTTT
- | 12 | - | TRBJ1-2 | TRBV2 | CASRETESGYTF | TGTGCCAGCAGAGAAACAGAGAGCGGCTACACCTTC
- | 14 | once | TRBJ1-2 | TRBV2 | CASSVAVRDYGYTF | TGTGCCAGCAGTGTGGCCGTACGGGACTATGGCTACACCTTC
- | 14 | few | TRBJ1-1 | TRBV10-2 | CASSLDSVNTEAFF | TGCGCCAGCAGCCTGGACAGCGTGAACACTGAAGCTTTCTTT
TRBD1 | 17 | - | TRBJ1-2 | TRBV10-3 | CAISESGQGVASHGYTF | TGTGCCATCAGTGAGTCAGGACAGGGGGTAGCGAGTCATGGCTACACCTTC
- | 13 | - | TRBJ2-5 | TRBV2 | CASGGRGAQTQYF | TGTGCCAGCGGAGGAAGGGGTGCACAGACCCAGTACTTC
TRBD2 | 15 | few | TRBJ2-3 | TRBV2 | CASTQLAGRTDTQYF | TGTGCCAGCACCCAGCTAGCGGGTCGCACAGATACGCAGTATTTT
TRBD2 | 15 | - | TRBJ2-1 | TRBV7-2 | CASSSNSGIYNEQFF | TGTGCCAGCAGCTCGAATAGCGGGATATACAATGAGCAGTTCTTC
- | 14 | - | TRBJ1-4 | TRBV19 | CASSINRASEKLFF | TGTGCCAGTAGTATAAACAGGGCTAGTGAAAAACTGTTTTTT
- | 13 | - | TRBJ1-1 | TRBV2 | CASSEWGNTEAFF | TGTGCCAGCAGTGAATGGGGGAACACTGAAGCTTTCTTT
- | 23 | - | TRBJ2-3 | TRBV5-1 | CASSSLPGQGPHVAGGLVDTQYF | TGCGCCAGCAGCTCACTACCGGGACAGGGACCTCACGTAGCGGGGGGCCTCGTGGATACGCAGTATTTT
- | 15 | - | TRBJ2-3 | TRBV29-1 | CSVEDGGRVTDTQYF | TGCAGCGTTGAAGATGGTGGCCGGGTTACAGATACGCAGTATTTT
TRBD1 | 14 | - | TRBJ1-2 | TRBV5-4 | CASSPQGGLYGYTF | TGTGCCAGCAGCCCCCAGGGGGGTCTATATGGCTACACCTTC
TRBD1 | 13 | - | TRBJ1-1 | TRBV29-1 | CSVWGQMNTEAFF | TGCAGCGTATGGGGACAGATGAACACTGAAGCTTTCTTT
- | 14 | - | TRBJ1-6 | TRBV4-1 | CASSPKGYNSPLHF | TGCGCCAGCAGCCCTAAGGGTTATAATTCACCCCTCCACTTT
- | 13 | - | TRBJ1-1 | TRBV5-1 | CASSLGLPPEAFF | TGCGCCAGCAGCTTGGGACTTCCCCCTGAAGCTTTCTTT
- | 15 | - | TRBJ1-1 | TRBV5-1 | CASSLATTRNTEAFF | TGCGCCAGCAGCTTGGCCACGACTAGGAACACTGAAGCTTTCTTT
- | 13 | once | TRBJ2-5 | TRBV6-5 | CASSRTVQETQYF | TGTGCCAGCAGTCGGACAGTCCAAGAGACCCAGTACTTC
- | 14 | - | TRBJ1-1 | TRBV3-1/TRBV3-2 | CASSQGHMNTEAFF | TGTGCCAGCAGCCAAGGACACATGAACACTGAAGCTTTCTTT
- | 15 | - | TRBJ2-1 | TRBV6-5 | CASKLGTLFPNEQFF | TGTGCCAGCAAGCTCGGGACCCTATTCCCTAATGAGCAGTTCTTC
- | 15 | - | TRBJ1-1 | TRBV24-1 | CATSDAGTSNTEAFF | TGTGCCACCAGTGATGCCGGGACATCGAACACTGAAGCTTTCTTT
TRBD2 | 14 | once | TRBJ2-5 | TRBV19 | CASSTSGGQETQYF | TGTGCCAGTAGTACTAGCGGGGGGCAAGAGACCCAGTACTTC
- | 17 | - | TRBJ1-6 | TRBV27 | CASSPPPRGNFNSPLHF | TGTGCCAGCAGTCCCCCTCCCCGGGGCAATTTTAATTCACCCCTCCACTTT
- | 13 | few | TRBJ1-6 | TRBV14 | CASSQGYDSPLHF | TGTGCCAGCAGCCAGGGTTATGATTCACCCCTCCACTTT
- | 15 | - | TRBJ1-2 | TRBV5-8 | CASSLASRGRYGYTF | TGTGCCAGCAGCTTGGCCTCCCGGGGGCGGTATGGCTACACCTTC
- | 11 | - | TRBJ1-1 | TRBV19 | CATTGNTEAFF | TGTGCCACTACAGGGAACACTGAAGCTTTCTTT
- | 12 | - | TRBJ1-3 | TRBV29-1 | CSARPAGGTIYF | TGCAGCGCCCGCCCGGCGGGTGGCACCATATATTTT
- | 15 | once | TRBJ1-3 | TRBV28 | CASRYWSDSGNTIYF | TGTGCCAGCAGATACTGGTCAGACTCTGGAAACACCATATATTTT
- | 14 | - | TRBJ2-1 | TRBV6-5 | CASKTVSSYNEQFF | TGTGCCAGCAAGACAGTGTCGAGCTACAATGAGCAGTTCTTC
TRBD1 | 14 | - | TRBJ2-3 | TRBV7-6 | CASSPGQGTDTQYF | TGTGCCAGCAGCCCGGGACAGGGCACAGATACGCAGTATTTT
TRBD2 | 15 | - | TRBJ2-5 | TRBV6-2/TRBV6-3 | CASSYPTSGRETQYF | TGTGCCAGCAGTTACCCCACTAGCGGACGAGAGACCCAGTACTTC
- | 14 | - | TRBJ1-5 | TRBV5-8 | CASSQGQFNQPQHF | TGTGCCAGCAGCCAAGGACAGTTCAATCAGCCCCAGCATTTT
- | 14 | - | TRBJ1-6 | TRBV5-1 | CASSYDGGSSPLHF | TGCGCCAGCAGCTACGACGGGGGGAGTTCACCCCTCCACTTT
TRBD2 | 14 | - | TRBJ2-5 | TRBV13 | CASSFASGGETQYF | TGTGCCAGCAGCTTTGCTAGCGGGGGGGAGACCCAGTACTTC
- | 14 | - | TRBJ1-2 | TRBV7-2 | CASSLVSDSYGYTF | TGTGCCAGCAGCTTAGTTAGTGACAGCTATGGCTACACCTTC
TRBD1 | 13 | - | TRBJ1-2 | TRBV6-4 | CASSRGGGYGYTF | TGTGCCAGCTCGAGAGGGGGCGGCTATGGCTACACCTTC
TRBD2 | 19 | - | TRBJ2-1 | TRBV10-3 | CAISEAGTSGISSYNEQFF | TGTGCCATCAGTGAGGCCGGGACTAGCGGAATAAGCTCCTACAATGAGCAGTTCTTC
TRBD1 | 16 | - | TRBJ1-4 | TRBV6-1 | CASSGLTGEGGEKLFF | TGTGCCAGCAGTGGCCTGACAGGGGAGGGGGGTGAAAAACTGTTTTTT
- | 11 | - | TRBJ2-4 | TRBV24-1 | CATGRGLFQYF | TGTGCCACCGGAAGGGGGTTGTTTCAGTACTTC
- | 15 | - | TRBJ2-3 | TRBV6-4 | CASSDSNEGADTQYF | TGTGCCAGCAGTGACTCGAACGAGGGGGCAGATACGCAGTATTTT
TRBD1 | 14 | - | TRBJ1-1 | TRBV2 | CASSEGQYTTEAFF | TGTGCCAGCAGTGAGGGACAGTATACGACTGAAGCTTTCTTT
TRBD1 | 16 | - | TRBJ1-6 | TRBV5-1 | CASSTSGTGRISPLHF | TGCGCCAGCAGCACGTCCGGGACAGGGCGTATTTCACCCCTCCACTTT
- | 15 | once | TRBJ1-2 | TRBV27 | CASSLGARTDYGYTF | TGTGCCAGCAGTTTAGGGGCGAGGACCGACTATGGCTACACCTTC